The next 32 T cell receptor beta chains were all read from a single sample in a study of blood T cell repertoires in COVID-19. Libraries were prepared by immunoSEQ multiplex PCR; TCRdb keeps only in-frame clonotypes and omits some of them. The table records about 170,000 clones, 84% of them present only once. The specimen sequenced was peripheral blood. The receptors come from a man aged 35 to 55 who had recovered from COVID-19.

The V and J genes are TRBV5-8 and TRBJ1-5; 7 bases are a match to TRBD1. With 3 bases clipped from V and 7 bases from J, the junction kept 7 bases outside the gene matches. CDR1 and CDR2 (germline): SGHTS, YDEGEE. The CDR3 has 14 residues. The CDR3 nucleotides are TGTGCCAGCAGCTCCACAGGGGCGAGGCAGCCCCAGCATTTT. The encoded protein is CASSSTGARQPQHF.

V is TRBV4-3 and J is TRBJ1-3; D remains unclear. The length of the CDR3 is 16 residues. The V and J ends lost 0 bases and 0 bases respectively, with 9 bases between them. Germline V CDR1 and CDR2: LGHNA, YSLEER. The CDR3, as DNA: TGCGCCAGCAGCCAAGATCTGAGCAACTCTGGAAACACCATATATTTT. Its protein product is CASSQDLSNSGNTIYF.

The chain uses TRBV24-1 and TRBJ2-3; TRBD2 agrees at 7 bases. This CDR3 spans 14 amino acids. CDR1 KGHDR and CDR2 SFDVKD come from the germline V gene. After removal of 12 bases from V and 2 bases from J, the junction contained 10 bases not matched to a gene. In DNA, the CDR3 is TGTGCCGCTGGGCCAGCGGGAACCACAGATACGCAGTATTTT. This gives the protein CAAGPAGTTDTQYF.

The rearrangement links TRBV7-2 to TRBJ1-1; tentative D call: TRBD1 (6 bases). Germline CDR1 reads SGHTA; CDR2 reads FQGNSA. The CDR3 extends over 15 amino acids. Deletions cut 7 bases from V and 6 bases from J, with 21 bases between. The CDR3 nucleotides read TGTGCCAGCACCCCAGGCGGGGGGGGCAAGCCTGAAGCTTTCTTT. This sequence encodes CASTPGGGGKPEAFF.

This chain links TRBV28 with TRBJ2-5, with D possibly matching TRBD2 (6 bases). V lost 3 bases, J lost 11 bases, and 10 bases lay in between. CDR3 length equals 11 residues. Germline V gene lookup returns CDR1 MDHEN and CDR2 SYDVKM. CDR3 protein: CASSLEGLQYF. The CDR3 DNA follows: TGTGCCAGCAGTTTGGAGGGGCTTCAGTACTTC.

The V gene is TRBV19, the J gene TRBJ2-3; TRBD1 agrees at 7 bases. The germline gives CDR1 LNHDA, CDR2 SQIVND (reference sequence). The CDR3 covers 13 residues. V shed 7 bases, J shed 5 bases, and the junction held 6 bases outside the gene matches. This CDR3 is CASTPDRRDTQYF. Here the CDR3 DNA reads TGTGCCAGTACCCCGGACAGGAGAGATACGCAGTATTTT.

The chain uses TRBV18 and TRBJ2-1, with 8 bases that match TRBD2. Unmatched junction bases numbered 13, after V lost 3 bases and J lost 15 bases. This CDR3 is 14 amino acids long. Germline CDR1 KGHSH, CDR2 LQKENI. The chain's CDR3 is CASSPGSRVAGTFF. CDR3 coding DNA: TGTGCCAGCTCACCGGGTAGTAGGGTAGCGGGGACGTTCTTC.

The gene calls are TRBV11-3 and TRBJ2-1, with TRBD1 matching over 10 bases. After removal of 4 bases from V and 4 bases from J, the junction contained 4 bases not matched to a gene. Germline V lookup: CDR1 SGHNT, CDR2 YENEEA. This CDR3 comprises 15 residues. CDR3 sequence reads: CASSSRDRGYNEQFF. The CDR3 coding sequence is TGTGCCAGCAGCTCCCGGGACAGGGGTTACAATGAGCAGTTCTTC.

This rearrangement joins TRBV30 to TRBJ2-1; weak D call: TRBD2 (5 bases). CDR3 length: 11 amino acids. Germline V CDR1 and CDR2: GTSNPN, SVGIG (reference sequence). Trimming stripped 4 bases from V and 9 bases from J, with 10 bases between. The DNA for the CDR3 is TGTGCCTGGACCGGTCGGGGTGAGCAGTTCTTC. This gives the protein CAWTGRGEQFF.

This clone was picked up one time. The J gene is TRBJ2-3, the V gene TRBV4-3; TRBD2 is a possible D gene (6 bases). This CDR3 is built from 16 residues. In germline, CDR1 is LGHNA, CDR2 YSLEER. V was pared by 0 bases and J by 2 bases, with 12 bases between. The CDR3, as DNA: TGCGCCAGCAGCCAAGATCGGGAGTCCTCCACAGATACGCAGTATTTT. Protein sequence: CASSQDRESSTDTQYF.

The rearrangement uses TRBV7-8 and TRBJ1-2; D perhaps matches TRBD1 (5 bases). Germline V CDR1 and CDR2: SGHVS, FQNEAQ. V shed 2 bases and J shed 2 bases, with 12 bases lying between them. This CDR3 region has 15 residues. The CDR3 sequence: CASSLRAGSNYGYTF. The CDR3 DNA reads TGTGCCAGCAGCTTAAGGGCAGGGTCGAACTATGGCTACACCTTC.

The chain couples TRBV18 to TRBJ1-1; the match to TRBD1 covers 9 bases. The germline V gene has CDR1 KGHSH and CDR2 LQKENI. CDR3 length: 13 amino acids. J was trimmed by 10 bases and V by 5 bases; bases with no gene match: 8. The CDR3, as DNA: TGTGCCAGCTCATCAATCGCGGACAGGGGAGCTTTCTTT. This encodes CASSSIADRGAFF.

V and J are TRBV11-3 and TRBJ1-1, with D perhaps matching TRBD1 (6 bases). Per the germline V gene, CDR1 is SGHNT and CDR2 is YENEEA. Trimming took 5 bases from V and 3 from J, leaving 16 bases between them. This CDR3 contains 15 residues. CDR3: CASSPDGQTDTEAFF. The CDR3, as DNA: TGTGCCAGCAGCCCAGACGGACAGACCGACACTGAAGCTTTCTTT.

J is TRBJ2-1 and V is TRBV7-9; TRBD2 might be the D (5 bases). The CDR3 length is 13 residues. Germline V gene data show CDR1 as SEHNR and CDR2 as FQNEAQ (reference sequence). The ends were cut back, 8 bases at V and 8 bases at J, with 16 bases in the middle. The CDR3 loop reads CASSRDLSHEQFF. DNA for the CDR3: TGTGCCAGCTCCCGGGATTTGTCCCATGAGCAGTTCTTC.

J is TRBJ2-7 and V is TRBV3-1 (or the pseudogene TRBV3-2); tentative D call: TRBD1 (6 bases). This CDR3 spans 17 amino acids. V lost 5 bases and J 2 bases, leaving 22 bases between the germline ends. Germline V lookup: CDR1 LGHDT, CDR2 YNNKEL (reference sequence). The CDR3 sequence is CASSATPGQIFAYEQYF. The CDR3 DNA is TGTGCCAGCAGCGCCACGCCGGGACAAATTTTTGCCTACGAGCAGTACTTC.

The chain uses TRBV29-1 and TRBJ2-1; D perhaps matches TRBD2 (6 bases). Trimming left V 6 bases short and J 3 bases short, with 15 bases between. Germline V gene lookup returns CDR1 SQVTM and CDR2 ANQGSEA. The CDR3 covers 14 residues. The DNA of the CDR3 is TGCAGCGTCCCCGGGGGAGTATACTACAATGAGCAGTTCTTC. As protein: CSVPGGVYYNEQFF.

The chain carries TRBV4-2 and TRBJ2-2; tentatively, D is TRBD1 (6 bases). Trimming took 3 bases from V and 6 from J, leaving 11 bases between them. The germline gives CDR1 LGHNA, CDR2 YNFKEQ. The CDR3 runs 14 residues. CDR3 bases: TGTGCCAGCAGCCAGGAGACAGGCGCCGGGGAGCTGTTTTTT. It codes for CASSQETGAGELFF.

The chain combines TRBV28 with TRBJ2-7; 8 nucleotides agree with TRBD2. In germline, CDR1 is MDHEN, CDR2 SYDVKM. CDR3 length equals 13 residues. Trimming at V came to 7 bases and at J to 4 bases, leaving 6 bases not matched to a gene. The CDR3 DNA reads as TGTGCCAGCACGGGAGGGAGATCTTACGAGCAGTACTTC. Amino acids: CASTGGRSYEQYF.

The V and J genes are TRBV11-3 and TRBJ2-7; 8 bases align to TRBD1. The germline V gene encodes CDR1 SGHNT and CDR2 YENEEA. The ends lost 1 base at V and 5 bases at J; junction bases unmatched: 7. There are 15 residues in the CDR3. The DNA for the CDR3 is TGTGCCAGCAGCTTAGGACAGGGGCATATGAACGAGCAGTACTTC. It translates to CASSLGQGHMNEQYF.

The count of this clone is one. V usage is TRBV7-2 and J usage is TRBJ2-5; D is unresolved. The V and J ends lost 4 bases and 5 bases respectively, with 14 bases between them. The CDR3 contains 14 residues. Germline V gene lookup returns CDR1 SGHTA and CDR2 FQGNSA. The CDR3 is CASSSARLEETQYF. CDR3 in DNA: TGTGCCAGCAGCTCCGCTCGGCTAGAGGAGACCCAGTACTTC.

The CDR3 DNA is TGCGCCAGCAGCCACGGGACAGATCAGCCCCAGCATTTT. This sequence encodes CASSHGTDQPQHF. V is TRBV5-1 and J is TRBJ1-5, with TRBD1 matching over 7 bases. The germline CDR1 and CDR2 sequences are SGHRS and YFSETQ. The length of the CDR3 is 13 residues. The V and J ends lost 4 bases and 5 bases, in that order; junction bases with no gene match: 3. Variable domain in full (rest from reference TRBV5-1 and TRBJ1-5): KAGVTQTPRYLIKTRGQQVTLSCSPISGHRSVSWYQQTPGQGLQFLFEYFSETQRNKGNFPGRFSGRQFSNSRSEMNVSTLELGDSALYLCASSHGTDQPQHFGDGTRLSIL.

CDR3 protein: CASSEGGAGKNTIYF. The CDR3 DNA is TGTGCCAGCAGTGAGGGAGGGGCAGGGAAGAACACCATATATTTT. This sequence joins TRBV6-1 and TRBJ1-3; TRBD1 might be the D (5 bases). This CDR3 contains 15 residues. The germline CDR1 and CDR2 sequences are MNHNS and SASEGT. V was clipped by 3 bases and J by 7 bases, with 16 bases between them.

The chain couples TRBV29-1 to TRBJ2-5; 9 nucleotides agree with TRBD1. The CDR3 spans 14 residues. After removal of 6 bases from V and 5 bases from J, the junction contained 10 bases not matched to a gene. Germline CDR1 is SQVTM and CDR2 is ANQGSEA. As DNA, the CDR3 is TGCAGCGTCCAGGACAGGGGAAGAGGGGAGACCCAGTACTTC. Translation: CSVQDRGRGETQYF.

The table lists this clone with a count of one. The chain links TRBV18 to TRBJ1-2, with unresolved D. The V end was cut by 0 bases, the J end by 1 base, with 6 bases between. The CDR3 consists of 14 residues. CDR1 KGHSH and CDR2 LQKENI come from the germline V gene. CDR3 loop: CASSPPFRNYGYTF. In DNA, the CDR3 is TGTGCCAGCTCACCACCCTTCCGTAACTATGGCTACACCTTC.

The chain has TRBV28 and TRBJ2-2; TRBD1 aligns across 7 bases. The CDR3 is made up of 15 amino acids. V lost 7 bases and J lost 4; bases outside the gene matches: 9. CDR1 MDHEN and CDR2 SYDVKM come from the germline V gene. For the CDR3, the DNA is TGTGCCAGCATCAGAGACAGGGCGGGCACCGGGGAGCTGTTTTTT. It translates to CASIRDRAGTGELFF.

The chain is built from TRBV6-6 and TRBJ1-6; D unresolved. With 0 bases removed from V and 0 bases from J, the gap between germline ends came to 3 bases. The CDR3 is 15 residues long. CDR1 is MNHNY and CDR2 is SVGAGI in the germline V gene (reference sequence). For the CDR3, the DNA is TGTGCCAGCAGTTACTCGAGCTCCTATAATTCACCCCTCCACTTT. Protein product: CASSYSSSYNSPLHF.

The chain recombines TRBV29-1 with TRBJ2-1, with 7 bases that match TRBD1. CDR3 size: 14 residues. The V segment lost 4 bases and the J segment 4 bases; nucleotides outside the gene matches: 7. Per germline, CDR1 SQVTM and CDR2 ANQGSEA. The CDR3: CSVAWTGQYNEQFF. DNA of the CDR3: TGCAGCGTTGCCTGGACAGGACAATACAATGAGCAGTTCTTC.

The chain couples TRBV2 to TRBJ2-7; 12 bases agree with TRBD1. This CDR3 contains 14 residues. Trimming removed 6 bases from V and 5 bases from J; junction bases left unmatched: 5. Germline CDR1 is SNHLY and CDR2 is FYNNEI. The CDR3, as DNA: TGTGCCAGCAGCCGGGACAGGGGGCGCGACGAGCAGTACTTC. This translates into CASSRDRGRDEQYF.

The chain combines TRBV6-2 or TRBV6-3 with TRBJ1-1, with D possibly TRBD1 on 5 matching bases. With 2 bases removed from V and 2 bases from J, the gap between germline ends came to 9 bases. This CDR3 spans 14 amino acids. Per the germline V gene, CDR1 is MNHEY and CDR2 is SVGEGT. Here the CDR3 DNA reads TGTGCCAGCAGTTACGAGACAGCCAACACTGAAGCTTTCTTT. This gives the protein CASSYETANTEAFF.

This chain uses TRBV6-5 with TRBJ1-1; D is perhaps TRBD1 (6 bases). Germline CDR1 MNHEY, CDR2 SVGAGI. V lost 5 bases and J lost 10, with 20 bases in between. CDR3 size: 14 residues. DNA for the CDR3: TGTGCCAGCAGTACGGGGGGCAGGCCTTCGGGAGCTTTCTTT. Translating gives CASSTGGRPSGAFF.

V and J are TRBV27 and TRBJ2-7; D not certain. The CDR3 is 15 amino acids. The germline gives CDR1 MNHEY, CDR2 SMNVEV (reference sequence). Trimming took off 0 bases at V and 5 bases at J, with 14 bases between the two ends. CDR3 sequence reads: CASSLSIVTSDEQYF. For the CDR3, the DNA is TGTGCCAGCAGTTTATCAATCGTCACGAGCGACGAGCAGTACTTC.

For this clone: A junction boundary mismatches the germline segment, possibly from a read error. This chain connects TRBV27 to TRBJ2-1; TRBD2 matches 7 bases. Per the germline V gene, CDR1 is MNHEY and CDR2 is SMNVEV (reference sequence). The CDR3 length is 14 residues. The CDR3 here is CASSGGLSYSEQFF. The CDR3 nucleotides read TGTGCCAGCAGTGGGGGACTATCGTACAGTGAGCAGTTCTTC.